This T cell receptor (beta chain) emerged from a study of Ad26.COV2.S vaccination and SARS-CoV-2 variants. Whole-study context: COV1001, an Ad26.COV2.S trial, supplied this vaccine-arm donor.

Assay used: immunoSEQ multiplex PCR; TCRdb lists only in-frame clones, some missing. Of hundreds of thousands of clones in the sample, roughly 91% were seen once. The treatment is: approximately 18 received Ad26.COV2.S at low or high dose, single or two shots; several received placebo; per-sample allocation not given. Following the first vaccine or placebo injection, samples were taken on day 63. Whoever gave the sample was an adult aged 18-55 years in Boston. Expressing Wuhan-strain SARS-CoV-2 spike, an Ad26 vector served as the vaccine. V was clipped by 5 bases and J by 1 base, with 23 bases between them. Germline V gives CDR1 MDHEN, CDR2 SYDVKM. CDR3 length equals 19 residues.

This clonotype was obtained from a person between 18 and 60 years old who received the Ad26.COV2.S COVID-19 vaccine or a placebo. The sequences come from peripheral blood, collected in a trial of Ad26.COV2.S vaccine versus placebo. The chain couples TRBV28 to TRBJ2-2; maybe TRBD1 (6 bases). CDR3: CASSGNLRGPRKNTGELFF. The DNA of the CDR3 is TGTGCCAGCAGTGGGAACCTCAGGGGCCCACGAAAGAACACCGGGGAGCTGTTTTTT.